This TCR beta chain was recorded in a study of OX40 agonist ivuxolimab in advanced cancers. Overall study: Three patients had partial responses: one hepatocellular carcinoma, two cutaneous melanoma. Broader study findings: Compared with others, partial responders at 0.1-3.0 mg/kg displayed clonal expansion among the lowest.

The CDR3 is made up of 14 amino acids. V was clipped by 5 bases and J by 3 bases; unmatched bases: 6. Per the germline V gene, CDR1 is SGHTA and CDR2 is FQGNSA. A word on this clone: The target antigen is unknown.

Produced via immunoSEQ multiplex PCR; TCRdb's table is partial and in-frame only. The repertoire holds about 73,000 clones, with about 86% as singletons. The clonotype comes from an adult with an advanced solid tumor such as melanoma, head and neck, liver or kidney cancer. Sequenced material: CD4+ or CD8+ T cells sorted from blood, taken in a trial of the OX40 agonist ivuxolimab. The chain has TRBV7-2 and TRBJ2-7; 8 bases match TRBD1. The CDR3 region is CASSQDRGSYEQYF. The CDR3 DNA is TGTGCCAGCAGCCAAGACAGGGGCAGCTACGAGCAGTACTTC. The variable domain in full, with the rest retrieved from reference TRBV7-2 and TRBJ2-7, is GAGVSQSPSNKVTEKGKDVELRCDPISGHTALYWYRQSLGQGLEFLIYFQGNSAPDKSGLPSDRFSAERTGGSVSTLTIQRTQQEDSAVYLCASSQDRGSYEQYFGPGTRLTVT.